Each of the 6 T cell receptor beta chains below was sequenced from the same sample in a study of CD8 T cells in Susac syndrome. An input of roughly 0.45 to 1 ug of RNA was subjected to reverse transcription using random hexamers. TCRdb analysed the immunoSEQ multiplex PCR reads with MiXCR anew, one entry per CDR3 protein. The sample yields about 81,000 distinct CDR3 sequences, 90% to 95% seen once. The sample was CD8+ T cells from PBMCs. The receptor source for this set is a human donor with Susac syndrome.

The chain combines TRBV12-3 or TRBV12-4 with TRBJ1-4, with 8 bases aligning to TRBD1. CDR3 length equals 12 residues. V dropped 5 bases and J dropped 13; count of bases not matched to a gene: 6. CDR3 in amino acids: CASSRGDRLLFF. CDR3 nucleotide sequence: TGTGCCAGCAGTCGGGGGGACAGGCTACTGTTTTTT.

The chain employs TRBV19 and TRBJ1-4; weak D call: TRBD1 (5 bases). Trimming removed 4 bases at V and 5 bases at J, with 14 bases between. The CDR3 consists of 15 residues. Germline V CDR1 and CDR2: LNHDA, SQIVND (reference sequence). In nucleotides, the CDR3 is TGTGCCAGTAGTACCCGGGACCGGATGAATGAAAAACTGTTTTTT. The encoded protein is CASSTRDRMNEKLFF.

The V and J genes are TRBV13 and TRBJ2-7; D is unresolved. Deletions cut 3 bases from V and 4 bases from J, with 10 bases between. Germline V gene sequence: CDR1 PRHDT, CDR2 FYEKMQ (reference sequence). The CDR3 covers 13 residues. The CDR3 nucleotides read TGTGCCAGCAGCTTCACCAGCGCATACGAGCAGTACTTC. Protein: CASSFTSAYEQYF. Complete variable domain (other parts from reference TRBV13 and TRBJ2-7): AAGVIQSPRHLIKEKRETATLKCYPIPRHDTVYWYQQGPGQDPQFLISFYEKMQSDKGSIPDRFSAQQFSDYHSELNMSSLELGDSALYFCASSFTSAYEQYFGPGTRLTVT.

The rearrangement joins TRBV14 to TRBJ2-5; no clear D gene. Trimming took 5 bases from V and 4 from J, leaving 14 bases between them. Germline V lookup: CDR1 SGHDN, CDR2 FVKESK. The CDR3 spans 14 residues. The CDR3 sequence: CASSFRSVGETQYF. In nucleotides, the CDR3 is TGTGCCAGCAGCTTCCGATCGGTAGGAGAGACCCAGTACTTC.

V gene TRBV12-3 or TRBV12-4 combines with J gene TRBJ2-3, with 12 bases matching TRBD2. With V trimmed by 9 bases and J by 2 bases, 6 bases remained unmatched. The CDR3 runs 15 residues. As DNA, the CDR3 is TGTGCCAGGGCGGGGACTAGCGGGTTCACAGATACGCAGTATTTT. Translation: CARAGTSGFTDTQYF.

The chain employs TRBV7-6 and TRBJ2-3, with 10 bases that match TRBD2. Trimming removed 8 bases from V and 2 bases from J; junction bases left unmatched: 7. CDR3 length: 15 residues. CDR1 is SGHVS and CDR2 is FNYEAQ in the germline V gene. The DNA of the CDR3 is TGTGCCAGCGGTGGGACTAGCGCTTTCACAGATACGCAGTATTTT. It is translated as CASGGTSAFTDTQYF.